The 29 T cell receptor beta chains presented below share a single source sample, sequenced in a study of blood T cell repertoires in COVID-19. Clones were read by immunoSEQ multiplex PCR, and TCRdb kept only the in-frame ones, dropping some. The data show roughly 100,000 clones, roughly 84% seen once. Sequenced: peripheral blood. These receptors all come from a human donor in a cohort sampled during active COVID-19.

The rearrangement joins TRBV9 to TRBJ2-3; 15 nucleotides match TRBD2. Germline V gives CDR1 SGDLS, CDR2 YYNGEE. CDR3 length: 16 amino acids. Trimming at V came to 4 bases and at J to 4 bases, leaving 4 bases not matched to a gene. CDR3 bases: TGTGCCAGCAGCCCCCGGACTAGCGGGGGGGCAGATACGCAGTATTTT. As protein: CASSPRTSGGADTQYF. The whole variable domain, remainder taken from reference TRBV9 and TRBJ2-3, is DSGVTQTPKHLITATGQRVTLRCSPRSGDLSVYWYQQSLDQGLQFLIQYYNGEERAKGNILERFSAQQFPDLHSELNLSSLELGDSALYFCASSPRTSGGADTQYFGPGTRLTVL.

The chain carries TRBV4-2 and TRBJ1-4; a weak D match, TRBD1 (6 bases). In germline, CDR1 is LGHNA, CDR2 YNFKEQ. The CDR3 spans 16 residues. Trimming removed 0 bases at V and 3 bases at J, with 11 bases between. This chain's CDR3 is CASSQENRVANEKLFF. CDR3 bases: TGTGCCAGCAGCCAAGAGAACAGGGTAGCTAATGAAAAACTGTTTTTT.

The CDR3 protein is CASSDSYGYTF. In DNA, the CDR3 is TGTGCCAGCAGCGACAGCTATGGCTACACCTTC. This chain joins TRBV6-5 and TRBJ1-2; D might be TRBD1 (5 bases). The germline gives CDR1 MNHEY, CDR2 SVGAGI. This CDR3 comprises 11 residues. V dropped 6 bases and J dropped 4 bases, with 6 bases sitting between them.

The chain employs TRBV2 and TRBJ2-5; D is uncertain. The CDR3 has 12 residues. Germline loops: CDR1 SNHLY, CDR2 FYNNEI. V was pared by 8 bases and J by 2 bases, with 9 bases between. The CDR3 nucleotides are TGTGCCAGCGGCCCGTCACAAGAGACCCAGTACTTC. This gives the protein CASGPSQETQYF.

V and J are TRBV9 and TRBJ2-1; 10 bases agree with TRBD2. Losses at the gene ends were 5 bases for V and 2 bases for J; bases not matched to a gene: 4. There are 15 residues in the CDR3. Germline V lookup: CDR1 SGDLS, CDR2 YYNGEE. This CDR3 is CASSTAGGTYNEQFF. The CDR3 region has the DNA TGTGCCAGCAGTACAGCGGGAGGGACCTACAATGAGCAGTTCTTC.

V gene TRBV28 combines with J gene TRBJ1-2; D unclear. CDR3 length: 16 residues. Germline lookup yields CDR1 MDHEN and CDR2 SYDVKM. V lost 5 bases to trimming and J lost 0 bases, with 16 bases between them. The CDR3 sequence: CASSPSRGLANYGYTF. The CDR3, as DNA: TGTGCCAGCAGTCCATCCCGCGGGTTAGCTAACTATGGCTACACCTTC.

V gene TRBV7-8 combines with J gene TRBJ2-5; the match to TRBD1 covers 10 bases. Germline V gene sequence: CDR1 SGHVS, CDR2 FQNEAQ. This CDR3 contains 15 residues. J was trimmed by 4 bases and V by 3 bases; bases with no gene match: 5. The CDR3 DNA is TGTGCCAGCAGCTTCGGGACAGGGGTAGGAGAGACCCAGTACTTC. Amino acid sequence: CASSFGTGVGETQYF.

On this clone: The junction departs from germline at one end; a sequencing error may be responsible. The V and J genes are TRBV6-1 and TRBJ1-1; 7 bases are a match to TRBD1. The CDR3 runs 12 residues. Germline V CDR1 and CDR2: MNHNS, SASEGT. The chain's CDR3 is CASSEGASGTEF. Here the CDR3 DNA reads TGTGCCAGCAGTGAAGGCGCTTCGGGGACAGAATTT.

The chain employs TRBV30 and TRBJ2-7, with 8 bases fitting TRBD2. The CDR3 is 18 residues long. Trimming cost V 1 base and J 0 bases; bases outside gene matches: 14. The germline gives CDR1 GTSNPN, CDR2 SVGIG (reference sequence). Written as DNA, the CDR3 is TGTGCCTGGAGTGCAAACCTTCGGACTAGCCACCGCTCCTACGAGCAGTACTTC. Translated: CAWSANLRTSHRSYEQYF.

This chain uses TRBV6-5 with TRBJ1-2, with TRBD1 matching 8 bases. The CDR3 is made up of 13 amino acids. The trim removed 6 bases at V and 4 bases at J, leaving 4 bases unmatched. Per the germline V gene, CDR1 is MNHEY and CDR2 is SVGAGI. CDR3 nucleotides: TGTGCCAGCAGGCAGGGGGCTGGCTATGGCTACACCTTC. Translation: CASRQGAGYGYTF.

The chain joins TRBV5-8 to TRBJ1-4, with TRBD1 matching over 8 bases. Germline V gene lookup returns CDR1 SGHTS and CDR2 YDEGEE. V dropped 5 bases and J dropped 8; count of bases not matched to a gene: 11. The CDR3 is 15 residues long. The CDR3 DNA sequence: TGTGCCAGCAGACTTAGACAGGGGAACGGCGAAAAACTGTTTTTT. It is translated as CASRLRQGNGEKLFF. Drawing the rest from reference TRBV5-8 and TRBJ1-4, the complete variable domain is EAGVTQSPTHLIKTRGQQATLRCSPISGHTSVYWYQQALGLGLQFLLWYDEGEERNRGNFPPRFSGRQFPNYSSELNVNALELEDSALYLCASRLRQGNGEKLFFGSGTQLSVL.

The V call is TRBV28, the J call TRBJ2-3, with D possibly matching TRBD2 (6 bases). V was pared by 10 bases and J by 3 bases, with 20 bases between. CDR3 size: 15 residues. Germline V CDR1 and CDR2: MDHEN, SYDVKM. In DNA, the CDR3 is TGTGCCATCTCAATAAGGAGGGCCGGAACAGATACGCAGTATTTT. Its protein product is CAISIRRAGTDTQYF.

The chain is built from TRBV7-9 and TRBJ1-4; D is possibly TRBD1 (5 bases). Germline-derived CDR1 and CDR2 are SEHNR and FQNEAQ (reference sequence). CDR3 size: 15 residues. V dropped 5 bases and J dropped 3 bases, with 13 bases sitting between them. Here the CDR3 reads CASSRREGPNEKLFF. CDR3 in DNA: TGTGCCAGCAGCCGTCGGGAGGGACCTAATGAAAAACTGTTTTTT.

The chain carries TRBV19 and TRBJ1-1; D ambiguous. Germline lookup yields CDR1 LNHDA and CDR2 SQIVND (reference sequence). The CDR3 covers 13 residues. V lost 2 bases and J lost 3, with 7 bases in between. Here the CDR3 reads CASSIPGDTEAFF. CDR3 nucleotides: TGTGCCAGTAGTATACCCGGAGACACTGAAGCTTTCTTT.

The chain is built from TRBV28 and TRBJ2-1, with 7 nucleotides matching TRBD2. This CDR3 comprises 19 residues. Germline CDR1 reads MDHEN; CDR2 reads SYDVKM. V shed 3 bases, J shed 1 base, and the junction held 15 bases outside the gene matches. For the CDR3, the DNA is TGTGCCAGCAGTTTCCTATATGGGGGAGGGCCGTGGTCCTACAATGAGCAGTTCTTC. This codes for CASSFLYGGGPWSYNEQFF.

V is TRBV28 and J is TRBJ1-1, with D maybe TRBD1 (6 bases). Germline CDR1 and CDR2: MDHEN and SYDVKM. The CDR3 is 13 amino acids. V lost 6 bases to trimming and J lost 5 bases, with 13 bases between them. The CDR3 sequence is CASRKQGRTEAFF. For the CDR3, the DNA is TGTGCCAGCAGAAAACAGGGTCGGACTGAAGCTTTCTTT.

This clone came up once. V usage is TRBV28 and J usage is TRBJ1-1; 7 nucleotides line up with TRBD1. CDR3 length: 15 residues. CDR1 and CDR2 from the germline V gene are MDHEN and SYDVKM. Germline trimming cut 5 bases from V and 2 bases from J; bases unmatched to any gene: 8. CDR3 residues: CASSTSGTANTEAFF. CDR3 in DNA: TGTGCCAGCAGTACCTCCGGGACAGCTAACACTGAAGCTTTCTTT.

The chain combines TRBV7-8 with TRBJ2-7; D possibly corresponds to TRBD2 (5 bases). Trimming pared 0 bases from V and 4 bases from J, leaving 16 bases between. Germline V gene data show CDR1 as SGHVS and CDR2 as FQNEAQ. This CDR3 has 16 amino acids. In DNA form, the CDR3 reads TGTGCCAGCAGCTTAGCGCGGACCGCTCCGGGGTACGAGCAGTACTTC. This translates into CASSLARTAPGYEQYF.

The gene calls are TRBV7-2 and TRBJ2-3; 12 bases agree with TRBD2. After removal of 2 bases from V and 4 bases from J, the junction contained 13 bases not matched to a gene. The CDR3 runs to 19 residues. The V gene's germline CDR1 is SGHTA and CDR2 FQGNSA. The CDR3 loop reads CASSLRASGGDSKSDTQYF. The CDR3 DNA sequence: TGTGCCAGCAGCTTAAGGGCTAGCGGGGGGGATAGCAAGTCAGATACGCAGTATTTT. Based on the CDR3 plus reference TRBV7-2 and TRBJ2-3, the full variable domain is GAGVSQSPSNKVTEKGKDVELRCDPISGHTALYWYRQSLGQGLEFLIYFQGNSAPDKSGLPSDRFSAERTGGSVSTLTIQRTQQEDSAVYLCASSLRASGGDSKSDTQYFGPGTRLTVL.

This clone was detected only a few times. The chain has TRBV24-1 and TRBJ2-5, with 10 bases aligning to TRBD2. This CDR3 comprises 13 residues. CDR1 and CDR2 (germline): KGHDR, SFDVKD. J lost 4 bases, V lost 7 bases, and 2 bases had no gene match. The CDR3 here is CATSLAGAETQYF. CDR3 nucleotides: TGTGCCACCAGCCTAGCGGGGGCAGAGACCCAGTACTTC.

The gene calls are TRBV5-4 and TRBJ1-1; no definite D call. Germline CDR1 reads SGHNT; CDR2 reads YYREEE (reference sequence). The CDR3 sequence is 16 residues long. Deletions cut 4 bases from V and 0 bases from J, with 16 bases between. In nucleotides, the CDR3 is TGTGCCAGCAGCCCCCACGGAGGAGGGATGAACACTGAAGCTTTCTTT. Translation: CASSPHGGGMNTEAFF.

This clone was observed a single time. This sequence joins TRBV5-1 and TRBJ2-1; 10 bases are a match to TRBD2. The CDR3 contains 14 residues. V lost 5 bases, J lost 5 bases, and 4 bases stayed unmatched. In germline, CDR1 is SGHRS, CDR2 YFSETQ. In DNA form, the CDR3 reads TGCGCCAGCAGGGTAGCGGGGGGAGACAATGAGCAGTTCTTC. It is translated as CASRVAGGDNEQFF.

The chain combines TRBV6-1 with TRBJ1-2; weak D call: TRBD1 (5 bases). Trimming left V 1 base short and J 5 bases short, with 11 bases between. The CDR3 has 14 residues. Germline V gene lookup returns CDR1 MNHNS and CDR2 SASEGT. This CDR3 reads CASSEDSRVYGYTF. CDR3 DNA sequence: TGTGCCAGCAGTGAAGATAGCAGGGTATATGGCTACACCTTC.

The chain has TRBV30 and TRBJ1-5, with 7 bases fitting TRBD1. This CDR3 region has 16 residues. The V and J ends lost 1 base and 6 bases, in that order; junction bases with no gene match: 12. Germline CDR1 reads GTSNPN; CDR2 reads SVGIG (reference sequence). CDR3 sequence reads: CAWSATGVQGTQPQHF. The CDR3 DNA sequence: TGTGCCTGGAGTGCCACCGGAGTACAGGGGACTCAGCCCCAGCATTTT.

CDR3 DNA sequence: TGTGCCAGCAGCTTTCAGGGACTGATGAACACTGAAGCTTTCTTT. Protein sequence: CASSFQGLMNTEAFF. The chain links TRBV5-8 to TRBJ1-1, with a weak D call TRBD1 (5 bases). V lost 2 bases to trimming and J lost 0 bases, with 11 bases between them. The V gene's germline CDR1 is SGHTS and CDR2 YDEGEE. The CDR3 spans 15 residues.

The chain combines TRBV5-4 with TRBJ1-1; D remains ambiguous. This CDR3 is 10 amino acids long. Germline values: CDR1 SGHNT, CDR2 YYREEE (reference sequence). Trimming pared 2 bases from V and 7 bases from J, leaving 3 bases between. CDR3 residues: CASSFREAFF. For the CDR3, the DNA is TGTGCCAGCAGCTTTCGTGAAGCTTTCTTT. The full variable domain, its missing parts supplied by reference TRBV5-4 and TRBJ1-1, is ETGVTQSPTHLIKTRGQQVTLRCSSQSGHNTVSWYQQALGQGPQFIFQYYREEENGRGNFPPRFSGLQFPNYSSELNVNALELDDSALYLCASSFREAFFGQGTRLTVV.

This clone has more than one count but fewer than ten. This same CDR3 is encoded by further DNA sequences in the sample. The chain couples TRBV5-1 to TRBJ2-1, with TRBD2 matching over 10 bases. In germline, CDR1 is SGHRS, CDR2 YFSETQ. Unmatched junction bases numbered 2, after V lost 5 bases and J lost 0 bases. The CDR3 is 15 residues long. DNA for the CDR3: TGCGCCAGCAGTCCTAGCGGGAGCTCCTACAATGAGCAGTTCTTC. This encodes CASSPSGSSYNEQFF. Supplemented by reference TRBV5-1 and TRBJ2-1, the full variable domain reads KAGVTQTPRYLIKTRGQQVTLSCSPISGHRSVSWYQQTPGQGLQFLFEYFSETQRNKGNFPGRFSGRQFSNSRSEMNVSTLELGDSALYLCASSPSGSSYNEQFFGPGTRLTVL.

The gene calls are TRBV11-2 and TRBJ2-1, with TRBD1 matching over 9 bases. Germline-derived CDR1 and CDR2 are SGHAT and FQNNGV. V lost 7 bases, J lost 7 bases, and 5 bases stayed unmatched. CDR3 length equals 13 residues. DNA for the CDR3: TGTGCCAGCACCAGACAGGGGGAAAATGAGCAGTTCTTC. Translation gives CASTRQGENEQFF.

The chain carries TRBV6-5 and TRBJ1-5, with TRBD1 matching over 10 bases. V dropped 7 bases and J dropped 6; count of bases not matched to a gene: 6. CDR1 and CDR2 (germline): MNHEY, SVGAGI. This CDR3 contains 14 residues. The CDR3 spells CASTSGQGGQPQHF. The CDR3 nucleotides are TGTGCCAGCACCTCAGGACAGGGGGGTCAGCCCCAGCATTTT.